The T cell receptor (beta chain) under discussion was sequenced for a study of T cell responses to AZD1222 COVID-19 vaccine. Clones were read by immunoSEQ multiplex PCR, and TCRdb kept only the in-frame ones, dropping some. The table lists over 55,000 clones, around four fifths of them singletons, with about 6.5% in the top ten. Details on this clone: The target antigen is unknown.

Points from the study as a whole: Baseline serology detected seropositivity in only five to seven AZD1222 recipients. Spike-specific TCR breadth and depth went up after people got two AZD1222 doses. It should be noted that donors were predominantly white British and more often female, and clonal diversity was possibly underestimated.

This CDR3 has 12 amino acids. The V end lost 2 bases, the J end lost 6 bases, and 2 bases lay between the germline ends. CDR1 is SGHTA and CDR2 is FQGNSA in the germline V gene. The sequences come from peripheral blood, collected 28 days after the second AZD1222 dose. This receptor was identified in an adult who received the AZD1222 COVID-19 vaccine. The genes are TRBV7-2 and TRBJ1-6; D remains ambiguous. The CDR3 nucleotides are TGTGCCAGCAGCTTACCTAATTCACCCCTCCACTTT. Its translation is CASSLPNSPLHF.